The T cell receptor beta chain under discussion was sequenced for a study of blood T cell repertoires in COVID-19. About the research overall: Acute-phase and convalescent COVID-19 samples originated in the United States, Italy and Spain. Sources were T cells, B-cell-depleted T cells, or PBMCs; the material itself was cDNA or gDNA.

Original methodology: Researchers report that nucleated cell counts were estimated from reference gene primer amplification. TCRdb's table, derived via immunoSEQ multiplex PCR, lists solely in-frame clones and lacks some. The D gene and trimming were derived from the DNA, and the V and J assignments and clone size from that table. The data hold some 670,000 clones, with approximately 90% observed a single time. Sequencing was performed on peripheral blood. The receptor comes from a woman in her late teens or twenties with acute or convalescent COVID-19.

DNA of the CDR3: TGCGCCAGCAGCCCCCTGAGGGATTCACCCCTCCACTTT. Its protein is CASSPLRDSPLHF. The chain is built from TRBV4-3 and TRBJ1-6; D remains unclear. CDR1 and CDR2 (germline): LGHNA, YSLEER. This CDR3 is built from 13 residues. Trimming stripped 4 bases from V and 8 bases from J, with 9 bases between.